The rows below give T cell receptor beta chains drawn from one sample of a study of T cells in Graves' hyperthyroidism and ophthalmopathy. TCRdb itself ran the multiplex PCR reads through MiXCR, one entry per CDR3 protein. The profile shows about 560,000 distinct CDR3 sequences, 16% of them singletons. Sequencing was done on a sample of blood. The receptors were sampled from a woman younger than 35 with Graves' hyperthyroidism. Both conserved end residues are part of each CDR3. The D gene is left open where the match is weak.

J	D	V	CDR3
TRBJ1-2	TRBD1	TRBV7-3	CASSPDRGLRGYTF
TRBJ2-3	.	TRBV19	CASSMERRTQYF
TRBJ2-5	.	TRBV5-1	CASSLGDQETQYF
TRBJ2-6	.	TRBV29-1	CSVLSSGANVLTF
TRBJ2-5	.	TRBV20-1	CSARKTGTKPGETQYF
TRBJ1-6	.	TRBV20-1	CSAREEYNSPLHF
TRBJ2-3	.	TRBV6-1	CASRGGGSIDTQYF
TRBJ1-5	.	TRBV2	CASSPGQTYQPQHF
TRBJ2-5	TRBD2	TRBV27	CASSSEAGGTQYF
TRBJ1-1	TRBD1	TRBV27	CATRTGRTEAFF
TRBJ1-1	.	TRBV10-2	CASSRDRFTEAFF
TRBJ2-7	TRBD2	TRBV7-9	CASSVSLGLAVYEQYF
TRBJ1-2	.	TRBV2	CASRTVSSYGYTF
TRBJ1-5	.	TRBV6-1	CASSELQVHSNQPQHF
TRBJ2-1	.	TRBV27	CASRGYSYNEQFF
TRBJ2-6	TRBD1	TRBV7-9	CASSLDRGRPGANVLTF
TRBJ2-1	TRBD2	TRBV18	CASSPPQRGYNEQFF
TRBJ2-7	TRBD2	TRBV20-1	CSARLIAGGPYEQYF
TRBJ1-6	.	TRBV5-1	CASSLAGDGYNSPLHF
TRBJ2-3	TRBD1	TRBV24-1	CATSDPGTGNTDTQYF
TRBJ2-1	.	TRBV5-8	CASSAEGMSDQFF
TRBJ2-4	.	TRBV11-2	CASSPIKGVASKNIQYF
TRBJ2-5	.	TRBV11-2	CASSLIPTLSETQYF
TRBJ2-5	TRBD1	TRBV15	CATSREGGEETQYF
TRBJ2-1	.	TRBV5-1	CASSAMGGNEQFF
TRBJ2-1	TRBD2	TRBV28	CASSSQTSGRRHEQFF
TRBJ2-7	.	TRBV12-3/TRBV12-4	CASSLAGITYEQYF
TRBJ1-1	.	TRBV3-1	CASSQDWGEAFF
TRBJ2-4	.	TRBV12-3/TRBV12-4	CASSLGLPLAKNIQYF
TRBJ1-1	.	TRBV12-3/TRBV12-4	CASSFLTTVGTEAFF
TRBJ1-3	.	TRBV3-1	CASSQVPRKGNTTYF
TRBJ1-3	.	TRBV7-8	CASSRWGSGDSGNTIYF
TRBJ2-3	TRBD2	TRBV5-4	CASSPTSGLTDTQYF
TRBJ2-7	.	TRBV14	CASSHGQSIYEQYF
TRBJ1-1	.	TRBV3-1	CASSQTDENTEAFF
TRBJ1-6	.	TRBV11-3	CASSFSVGRDSPLHF
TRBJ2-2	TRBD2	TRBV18	CASSPIRTRNTGELFF
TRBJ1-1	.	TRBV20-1	CSAKQGGTEAFF
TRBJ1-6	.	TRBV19	CASSIYQGIRQANDSPLHF
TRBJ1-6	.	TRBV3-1	CASSSGGGASPLHF
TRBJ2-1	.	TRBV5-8	CASSIDTPVYNEQFF
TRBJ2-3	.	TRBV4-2	CASSQEGGRGQYF
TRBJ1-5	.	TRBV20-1	CSAGDIYSNQPQHF
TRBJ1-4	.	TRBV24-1	CATSDGGPNEKLFF
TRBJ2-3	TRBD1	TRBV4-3	CASSQGGTGLTDTQYF
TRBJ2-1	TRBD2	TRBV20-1	CSVTAGGGNEQFF
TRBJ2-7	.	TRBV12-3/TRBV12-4	CASSLRGTVYEQYF
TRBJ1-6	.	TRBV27	CASSFLGTLNSPLHF
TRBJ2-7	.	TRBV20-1	CSARTSPYEQYF
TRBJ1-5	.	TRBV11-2	CASSLVQRLNQPQHF
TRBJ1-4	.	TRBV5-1	CASSPGLSFPTNEKLFF
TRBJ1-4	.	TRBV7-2	CASSPDRGGANEKLFF
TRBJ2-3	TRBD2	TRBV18	CASSNRGVTDTQYF
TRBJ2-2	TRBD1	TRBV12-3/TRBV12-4	CASSSDRDRVTGELFF
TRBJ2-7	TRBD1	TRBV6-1	CASRGTGMREQYF
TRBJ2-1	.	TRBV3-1	CASSQAGAYNEQFF
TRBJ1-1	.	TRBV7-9	CASSFRQQNTEAFF
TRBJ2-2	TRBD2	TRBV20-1	CSARQAGANTGELFF
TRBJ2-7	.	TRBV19	CASSMGGVLYEQYF
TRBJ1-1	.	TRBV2	CASSLGSSEAFF